These 32 T cell receptor beta chains were sequenced from one sample in a study of T cells after yellow fever vaccination (dated by TCRdb to between 2017 and 2020). The library came from 5' RACE. The instrument given in TCRdb is Illumina NovaSeq 6000. The public reads were reanalyzed by TCRdb: fastp trimming at Q25, MiXCR alignment, in-frame beta chains only. Rows merge per CDR3 protein into single entries with the most common DNA and genes. This sample gives 300,000 to 400,000 distinct CDR3 sequences in total; roughly an eighth of them show up just once. The ten largest clones represent 2.5% to 4% of the sample. This specimen's treatment or condition label, per the study, means: live attenuated yellow fever vaccine strain. Here the sequenced sample was CD4+ T cells sorted from PBMCs, taken 15 days after the yellow fever booster vaccination. These receptors came from a man younger than 30 who received the YFV17D yellow fever vaccine.

This clonotype was observed a few times. This chain links TRBV11-2 with TRBJ2-6, with D perhaps assigned TRBD1 or TRBD2 (5 bases each). Germline V lookup: CDR1 SGHAT, CDR2 FQNNGV. Trimming took off 1 base at V and 4 bases at J, with 17 bases between the two ends. The length of the CDR3 is 18 residues. CDR3 region: CASSLGGPGVWGANVLTF. The CDR3 DNA is TGTGCCAGCAGCTTAGGGGGCCCCGGGGTGTGGGGGGCCAACGTCCTGACTTTC.

This chain links TRBV7-2 with TRBJ1-5, with D possibly TRBD1 on 6 matching bases. Per germline, CDR1 SGHTA and CDR2 FQGNSA. The CDR3 loop spans 13 amino acids. Deletions cut 5 bases from V and 5 bases from J, with 10 bases between. CDR3 coding DNA: TGTGCCAGCAGCCCGTGGACAGATCAGCCCCAGCATTTT. Translated, it gives CASSPWTDQPQHF.

A remark on this clonotype: An end of the junction does not agree with germline; a read error may underlie this. The rearrangement joins TRBV5-1 to TRBJ2-2, with 8 positions matching TRBD2. CDR1 and CDR2 from the germline V gene are SGHRS and YFSETQ. The CDR3 is made up of 15 amino acids. Here the CDR3 reads CASSLVTGVQRELIF. CDR3 coding DNA: TGCGCCAGCAGCTTGGTAACGGGGGTCCAGCGGGAGCTGATTTTT.

This clonotype appeared many times. The chain links TRBV6-1 to TRBJ2-5, with D possibly being TRBD1 or TRBD2 (6 bases each). CDR1 is MNHNS, CDR2 SASEGT, per germline. Trimming took off 3 bases at V and 2 bases at J, with 16 bases between the two ends. The CDR3 runs to 16 residues. In DNA, the CDR3 is TGTGCCAGCAGTGATCCGGGGCAGGGGAGGCAAGAGACCCAGTACTTC. It specifies CASSDPGQGRQETQYF.

This clonotype was seen a few times. The CDR3 coding sequence is TGCGCCAGCAGCCCAGGACAGGTGACTCCCTATGGCTACACCTTC. Translation gives CASSPGQVTPYGYTF. The rearrangement links TRBV4-1 to TRBJ1-2, with 7 nucleotides matching TRBD1. This CDR3 has 15 residues. Per germline, CDR1 MGHRA and CDR2 YSYEKL. The ends lost 4 bases at V and 4 bases at J; junction bases unmatched: 9.

The rearrangement uses TRBV5-5 and TRBJ2-3; TRBD1 is a possible D gene (6 bases). This CDR3 has 16 residues. Trimming removed 2 bases from V and 6 bases from J, with 19 bases in between. Looked up from germline, CDR1 is SGHKS and CDR2 is YYEKEE (reference sequence). CDR3 residues: CASSFPTVGGADTQYF. In DNA, the CDR3 is TGTGCCAGCAGCTTCCCGACCGTTGGGGGCGCCGATACGCAGTATTTT.

V gene TRBV5-1 combines with J gene TRBJ1-4; 7 bases map to TRBD1. This CDR3 has 15 amino acids. V lost 4 bases, J lost 2 bases, and 5 bases stayed unmatched. CDR1 and CDR2 from the germline V gene are SGHRS and YFSETQ. This CDR3 is CASSNRGTTNEKLFF. The CDR3 bases are TGCGCCAGCAGCAACAGGGGAACGACTAATGAAAAACTGTTTTTT.

The rearrangement joins TRBV20-1 to TRBJ2-2; 11 bases match TRBD1. V lost 6 bases and J lost 2; bases outside the gene matches: 2. In germline, CDR1 is DFQATT, CDR2 SNEGSKA (reference sequence). The CDR3 length is 14 residues. CDR3 coding DNA: TGCAGTGCAAGGACAGGGGGCAACACCGGGGAGCTGTTTTTT. This codes for CSARTGGNTGELFF.

This chain joins TRBV29-1 and TRBJ2-7; TRBD1 matches at 8 bases. Germline V gene data show CDR1 as SQVTM and CDR2 as ANQGSEA. This CDR3 is built from 15 residues. With 4 bases clipped from V and 2 bases from J, the junction kept 10 bases outside the gene matches. CDR3 sequence (DNA): TGCAGCGTTGTCTCAGTGGGGACAGGCGCCTACGAGCAGTACTTC. It encodes CSVVSVGTGAYEQYF.

This clonotype was detected a few times. The V call is TRBV3-1, the J call TRBJ2-1; the match to TRBD2 covers 8 bases. The ends lost 5 bases at V and 5 bases at J; junction bases unmatched: 8. The germline gives CDR1 LGHDT, CDR2 YNNKEL (reference sequence). This CDR3 comprises 15 residues. The CDR3 is CASSDYRGGHNEQFF. The CDR3 DNA reads TGTGCCAGCAGCGACTATCGGGGGGGACACAATGAGCAGTTCTTC.

This clonotype has just a few counts. The CDR3 DNA sequence: TGTGCCAGCAGCCAAGACGCACTAAGGACTGAAGCTTTCTTT. Residues: CASSQDALRTEAFF. The V gene is TRBV4-2, the J gene TRBJ1-1; D remains ambiguous. CDR3 length: 14 amino acids. V lost 0 bases to trimming and J lost 5 bases, with 10 bases between them. Germline CDR1 is LGHNA and CDR2 is YNFKEQ.

A few counts support this clonotype. The chain uses TRBV7-3 and TRBJ2-2; unclear D gene. This CDR3 comprises 12 residues. Germline values: CDR1 SGHTA, CDR2 FQGTGA. V lost 6 bases and J 6 bases, leaving 8 bases between the germline ends. This chain's CDR3 is CASRTGPGELFF. CDR3 in DNA: TGTGCCAGCAGGACGGGTCCCGGGGAGCTGTTTTTT.

The chain couples TRBV7-2 to TRBJ1-5; D unresolved. CDR1 SGHTA and CDR2 FQGNSA come from the germline V gene. The CDR3 has 18 residues. V lost 0 bases and J 0 bases, leaving 15 bases between the germline ends. The CDR3 region is CASSLALTVSLSNQPQHF. DNA for the CDR3: TGTGCCAGCAGCTTAGCGTTGACGGTTTCCCTTAGCAATCAGCCCCAGCATTTT.

The V call is TRBV29-1, the J call TRBJ2-7; 11 nucleotides align to TRBD2. The CDR3 runs to 13 residues. V shed 7 bases and J 7 bases; nucleotides not matched to a gene: 9. Germline assignment: CDR1 SQVTM and CDR2 ANQGSEA. The CDR3 sequence: CSALSGGAGEQYF. The CDR3, as DNA: TGCAGCGCACTTAGCGGGGGGGCCGGTGAGCAGTACTTC.

This clonotype was detected only a few times. V gene TRBV29-1 combines with J gene TRBJ2-1; no firm D call. Trimming shortened V by 0 bases and J by 8 bases, and 14 bases separated the two germline ends. Germline CDR1 reads SQVTM; CDR2 reads ANQGSEA. The CDR3 spans 14 residues. CDR3 bases: TGCAGCGTTGAAGATCATAAGGGTTCGGATGAGCAGTTCTTC. Encoded protein: CSVEDHKGSDEQFF.

This clonotype was counted between two and nine times. This chain links TRBV4-1 with TRBJ2-6; D ambiguous. The CDR3 runs 15 residues. Per germline, CDR1 MGHRA and CDR2 YSYEKL. V lost 3 bases, J lost 0 bases, and 6 bases lay in between. The CDR3 region is CASSHPVSGANVLTF. Written as DNA, the CDR3 is TGCGCCAGCAGCCACCCGGTCTCTGGGGCCAACGTCCTGACTTTC.

CDR3 DNA sequence: TGCGCCAGCAAAGGGGGGGACCAAGAGACCCAGTACTTC. Residues: CASKGGDQETQYF. This rearrangement joins TRBV5-1 to TRBJ2-5; a possible D gene is TRBD2 (7 bases). The germline V gene encodes CDR1 SGHRS and CDR2 YFSETQ. The length of the CDR3 is 13 residues. The V gene lost 6 bases and the J gene lost 0 bases, with 9 bases spanning the gap.

This clonotype has just a few counts. The V gene is TRBV7-9, the J gene TRBJ2-7; a possible D gene is TRBD1 (7 bases). This CDR3 is 14 amino acids long. Germline values: CDR1 SEHNR, CDR2 FQNEAQ (reference sequence). V shed 2 bases and J shed 7 bases, with 15 bases lying between them. The CDR3 DNA reads TGTGCCAGCAGCTTACAGGGGGGAGGCGGAGAGCAGTACTTC. This sequence encodes CASSLQGGGGEQYF.

This chain joins TRBV6-2 or TRBV6-3 and TRBJ2-7; D is perhaps TRBD1 or TRBD2 (5 bases each). Trimming shortened V by 7 bases and J by 3 bases, and 16 bases separated the two germline ends. The CDR3 runs to 14 residues. CDR1 MNHEY and CDR2 SVGEGT come from the germline V gene. CDR3 residues: CASTQGRGFYEQYV. The CDR3 nucleotides read TGTGCCAGCACCCAGGGACGGGGATTCTACGAGCAGTACGTC.

This chain uses TRBV4-2 with TRBJ2-2; TRBD1 is a possible D gene (6 bases). Between the trimmed V and J ends, which lost 3 bases and 7 bases, there was a span of 15 bases. The germline V gene has CDR1 LGHNA and CDR2 YNFKEQ. The CDR3 is 15 amino acids. CDR3 bases: TGTGCCAGCAGCCACCAGGGGTCCGAGGGCGGGGAGCTGTTTTTT. Protein product: CASSHQGSEGGELFF.

The chain employs TRBV5-5 and TRBJ1-1, with D possibly being TRBD1 (5 bases). The germline V and J ends were trimmed by 0 bases and 2 bases, with 11 bases remaining between them. The germline V gene has CDR1 SGHKS and CDR2 YYEKEE (reference sequence). The CDR3 contains 15 residues. The chain's CDR3 is CASSLGHRRNTEAFF. CDR3 nucleotide sequence: TGTGCCAGCAGCTTGGGACACAGGCGAAACACTGAAGCTTTCTTT.

This clonotype was detected ten times or more. The chain carries TRBV7-9 and TRBJ1-1; unclear D gene. This CDR3 spans 12 amino acids. Germline CDR1 reads SEHNR; CDR2 reads FQNEAQ (reference sequence). Trimming pared 6 bases from V and 3 bases from J, leaving 8 bases between. CDR3 amino acids: CASRERDTEAFF. The CDR3 DNA reads as TGTGCCAGCAGAGAGAGGGACACTGAAGCTTTCTTT. Full variable domain (outside the CDR3, taken from reference TRBV7-9 and TRBJ1-1): DTGVSQNPRHKITKRGQNVTFRCDPISEHNRLYWYRQTLGQGPEFLTYFQNEAQLEKSRLLSDRFSAERPKGSFSTLEIQRTEQGDSAMYLCASRERDTEAFFGQGTRLTVV.

This clonotype appeared many times. The chain carries TRBV5-1 and TRBJ2-3; TRBD2 matches at 9 bases. V was pared by 4 bases and J by 6 bases, with 6 bases of the junction left unmatched. Germline V lookup: CDR1 SGHRS, CDR2 YFSETQ. CDR3 length equals 14 residues. CDR3 in DNA: TGCGCCAGCAGCACCGGACTAGCGTCTGATACGCAGTATTTT. Residues: CASSTGLASDTQYF.

This clonotype has just a few counts. V and J are TRBV4-1 and TRBJ2-3, with 10 bases identical to TRBD2. In germline, CDR1 is MGHRA, CDR2 YSYEKL. The CDR3 loop spans 16 amino acids. V lost 0 bases, J lost 6 bases, and 6 bases stayed unmatched. The chain's CDR3 is CASSQEGAGGVDTQYF. The CDR3 region has the DNA TGCGCCAGCAGCCAAGAGGGAGCGGGGGGGGTCGATACGCAGTATTTT.

Written as DNA, the CDR3 is TGTGCCAGCAGTTTTCAGGGGGCGGATTCACCCCTCCACTTT. Residues: CASSFQGADSPLHF. The J gene is TRBJ1-6, the V gene TRBV12-3 or TRBV12-4; 8 nucleotides match TRBD1. The CDR3 loop spans 14 amino acids. V gave up 3 bases and J gave up 8 bases; unmatched junction bases: 3.

In its sample, this clonotype was seen a few times. The V call is TRBV7-2, the J call TRBJ2-7; D is undetermined. Trimming removed 0 bases from V and 4 bases from J, with 7 bases in between. The germline V gene has CDR1 SGHTA and CDR2 FQGNSA. This CDR3 contains 13 residues. CDR3 in amino acids: CASSLADGYEQYV. In DNA, the CDR3 is TGTGCCAGCAGCTTAGCGGACGGGTACGAGCAGTACGTC.

In this sample, this clonotype turned up many times. The J gene is TRBJ2-7, the V gene TRBV10-2, with 11 nucleotides matching TRBD1. Trimming removed 3 bases from V and 6 bases from J; junction bases left unmatched: 10. Germline lookup yields CDR1 WSHSY and CDR2 SAAADI. CDR3 length: 16 residues. CDR3 sequence reads: CASSDRRGTGGLEQYF. DNA for the CDR3: TGCGCCAGCAGTGATCGGAGGGGGACAGGGGGGCTCGAGCAGTACTTC.

This clonotype occurred a few times. The gene calls are TRBV6-2 or TRBV6-3 and TRBJ2-2, with D perhaps matching TRBD1 (5 bases). The germline V gene has CDR1 MNHEY and CDR2 SVGEGT. The V and J ends lost 0 bases and 4 bases respectively, with 12 bases between them. This CDR3 region has 16 residues. CDR3 DNA: TGTGCCAGCAGTTACTCGGAAAGGGGAAGCACCGGGGAGCTGTTTTTT. Encoded protein: CASSYSERGSTGELFF.

This clonotype was seen a few times. The rearrangement links TRBV7-2 to TRBJ1-1, with unresolved D. V was shortened by 7 bases and J by 4 bases, with 10 bases between the two germline ends. The CDR3 sequence is 12 residues long. The germline V gene encodes CDR1 SGHTA and CDR2 FQGNSA. CDR3 residues: CASMGMITEAFF. In DNA form, the CDR3 reads TGTGCCAGCATGGGGATGATCACTGAAGCTTTCTTT.

This clonotype was detected only a few times. The genes are TRBV4-1 and TRBJ1-1, with D uncertain. This CDR3 has 14 residues. With 1 base removed from V and 0 bases from J, the gap between germline ends came to 6 bases. CDR1 is MGHRA and CDR2 is YSYEKL in the germline V gene. For the CDR3, the DNA is TGCGCCAGCAGCCAAGGGGTACTGAACACTGAAGCTTTCTTT. Protein: CASSQGVLNTEAFF.

In its sample, this clonotype was seen a few times. This chain connects TRBV5-1 to TRBJ2-7; 9 nucleotides align to TRBD1. CDR3 length: 13 residues. Germline assignment: CDR1 SGHRS and CDR2 YFSETQ. V was pared by 6 bases and J by 5 bases, with 6 bases of the junction left unmatched. This CDR3 is CASNLQGADEQYF. CDR3 sequence (DNA): TGCGCCAGCAACTTACAGGGGGCCGACGAGCAGTACTTC.

This chain joins TRBV18 and TRBJ2-5; D unclear. CDR3 length: 14 amino acids. V lost 2 bases, J lost 5 bases, and 12 bases lay in between. Germline CDR1 and CDR2: KGHSH and LQKENI. CDR3 bases: TGTGCCAGCTCACCAAAGGTCTTGTCCGAGACCCAGTACTTC. As protein: CASSPKVLSETQYF.